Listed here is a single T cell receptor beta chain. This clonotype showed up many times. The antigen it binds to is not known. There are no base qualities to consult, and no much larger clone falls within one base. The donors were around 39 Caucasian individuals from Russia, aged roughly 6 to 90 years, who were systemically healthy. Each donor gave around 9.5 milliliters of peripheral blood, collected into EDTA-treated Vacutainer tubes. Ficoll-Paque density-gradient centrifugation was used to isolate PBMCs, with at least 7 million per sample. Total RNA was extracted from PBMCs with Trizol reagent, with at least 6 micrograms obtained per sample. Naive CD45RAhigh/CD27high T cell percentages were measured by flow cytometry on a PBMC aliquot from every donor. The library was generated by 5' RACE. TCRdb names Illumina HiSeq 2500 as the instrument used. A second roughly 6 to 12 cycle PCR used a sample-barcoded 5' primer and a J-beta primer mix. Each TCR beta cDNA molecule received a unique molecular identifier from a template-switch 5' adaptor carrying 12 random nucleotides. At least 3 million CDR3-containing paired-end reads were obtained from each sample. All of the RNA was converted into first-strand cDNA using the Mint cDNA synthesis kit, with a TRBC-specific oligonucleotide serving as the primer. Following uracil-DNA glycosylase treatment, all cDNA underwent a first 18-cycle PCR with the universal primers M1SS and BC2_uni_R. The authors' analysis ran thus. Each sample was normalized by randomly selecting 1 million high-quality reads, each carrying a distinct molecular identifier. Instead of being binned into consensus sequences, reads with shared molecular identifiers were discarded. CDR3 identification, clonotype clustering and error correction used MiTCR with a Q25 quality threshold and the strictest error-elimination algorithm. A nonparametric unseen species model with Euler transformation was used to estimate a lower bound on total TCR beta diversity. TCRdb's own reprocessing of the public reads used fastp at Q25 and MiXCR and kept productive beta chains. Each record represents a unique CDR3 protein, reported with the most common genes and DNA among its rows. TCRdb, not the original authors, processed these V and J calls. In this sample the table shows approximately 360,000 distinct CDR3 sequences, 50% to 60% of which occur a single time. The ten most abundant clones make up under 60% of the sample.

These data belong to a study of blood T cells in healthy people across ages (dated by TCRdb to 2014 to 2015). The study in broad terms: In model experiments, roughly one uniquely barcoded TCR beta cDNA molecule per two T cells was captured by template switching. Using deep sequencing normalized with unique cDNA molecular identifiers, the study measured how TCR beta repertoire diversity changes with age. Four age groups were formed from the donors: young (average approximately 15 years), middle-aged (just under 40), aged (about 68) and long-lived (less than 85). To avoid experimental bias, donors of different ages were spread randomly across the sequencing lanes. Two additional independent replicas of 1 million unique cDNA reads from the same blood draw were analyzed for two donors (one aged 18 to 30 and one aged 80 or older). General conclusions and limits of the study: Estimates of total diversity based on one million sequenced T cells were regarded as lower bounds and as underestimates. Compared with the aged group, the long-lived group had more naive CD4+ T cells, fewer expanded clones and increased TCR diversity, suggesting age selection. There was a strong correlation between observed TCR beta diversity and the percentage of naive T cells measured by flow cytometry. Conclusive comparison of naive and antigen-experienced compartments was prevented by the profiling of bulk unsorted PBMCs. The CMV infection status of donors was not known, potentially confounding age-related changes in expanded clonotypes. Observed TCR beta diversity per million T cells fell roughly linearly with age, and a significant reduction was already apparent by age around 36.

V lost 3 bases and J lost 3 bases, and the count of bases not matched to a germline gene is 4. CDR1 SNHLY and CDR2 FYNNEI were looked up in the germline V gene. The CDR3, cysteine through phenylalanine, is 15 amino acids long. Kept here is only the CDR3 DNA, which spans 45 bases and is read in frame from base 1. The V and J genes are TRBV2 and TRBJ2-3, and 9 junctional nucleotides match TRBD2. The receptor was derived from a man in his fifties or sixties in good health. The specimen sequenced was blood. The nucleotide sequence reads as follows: TGTGCCAGCAGTGAGATAGCGGGAGTAACAGATACGCAGTATTTT. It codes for CASSEIAGVTDTQYF.